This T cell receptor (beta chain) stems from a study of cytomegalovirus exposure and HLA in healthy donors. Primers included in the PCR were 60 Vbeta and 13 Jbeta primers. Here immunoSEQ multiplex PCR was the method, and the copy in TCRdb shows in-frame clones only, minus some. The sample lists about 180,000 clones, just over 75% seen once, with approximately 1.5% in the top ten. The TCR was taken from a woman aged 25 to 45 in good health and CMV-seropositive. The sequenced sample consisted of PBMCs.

CDR3 sequence (DNA): TGTGCCAGCAGCCAAGCAGGGATCGCTGGGGCCAACGTCCTGACTTTC. It encodes CASSQAGIAGANVLTF. V is TRBV14 and J is TRBJ2-6, with D possibly being TRBD1 (5 bases). This CDR3 contains 16 residues. Germline loops: CDR1 SGHDN, CDR2 FVKESK. Deletions cut 1 base from V and 2 bases from J, with 9 bases between.